The T cell receptor (beta chain) described here comes from a study of PD-1 blockade in classical Hodgkin lymphoma. Points from the study as a whole: Whoever responded completely had baseline diversity much like that seen in newly diagnosed patients. The causes of the repertoire differences, possibly disease activity or prior therapy, remain undefined.

Relapse was seen in all patients after autologous stem cell transplantation, and brentuximab vedotin exposure was variable. Profiling relied on immunoSEQ multiplex PCR, and the TCRdb table lists in-frame clones only, not all of them. The sample contains roughly 70,000 clones, over 55% of which appear only once. Germline assignment: CDR1 MNHEY and CDR2 SMNVEV (reference sequence). CDR3 length: 14 amino acids. Trimming stripped 3 bases from V and 10 bases from J, with 17 bases between. About this clone itself: No antigen is known for it.

The source is a human donor with classical Hodgkin lymphoma. This sample comprised peripheral blood mononuclear cells (PBMCs), obtained before the second cycle of nivolumab. This chain uses TRBV27 with TRBJ2-3; possibly TRBD1 for D (6 bases). As DNA, the CDR3 is TGTGCCAGCAGTTTTGCCGTTGGCAGGGGCTCGCAGTATTTT. Translation gives CASSFAVGRGSQYF.